This TCR beta chain was retrieved from a study of regulatory T cells in long-lasting Graves disease. This clonotype was seen only a few times. Its specificity is not known. Indicated time point: persistent/refractory GD, antithyroid drugs over 5 years with positive TRAb. RNA extracted from PBMCs served as the sequencing template. Graves' disease was diagnosed by American Thyroid Association guidelines. Study observations and caveats: Under persistent disease, TRBV28, TRBJ1-2 and TRBJ2-5 were used preferentially. Small sample size may have lowered accuracy.

Construction of TCR beta libraries relied on iRepertoire HTBI primers and on Arm-PCR targeting CDR3 regions. In the original workflow: Across the samples, identification revealed fewer than 75 TRBV and more than twelve TRBJ segments. A single record per CDR3 protein comes from TCRdb applying MiXCR to the multiplex PCR reads. These V and J calls rely on TCRdb rather than the paper's analysis. The table records 310,000 or so distinct CDR3 sequences, around 20% of them present only once. CDR1 DFQATT and CDR2 SNEGSKA come from the germline V gene (reference sequence). The length of the CDR3 is 14 residues. V lost 0 bases to trimming and J lost 0 bases, with 6 bases between them.

The sequencing here drew on peripheral blood mononuclear cells (PBMCs), taken when the disease was refractory, from a patient treated with antithyroid drugs. The chain is built from TRBV20-1 and TRBJ1-5; D gene uncertain. This receptor was identified in a female donor with Graves disease. The CDR3 is CSARDGYSNQPQHF. CDR3 sequence (DNA): TGCAGTGCTAGAGACGGCTATAGCAATCAGCCCCAGCATTTT.